This T cell receptor (beta chain) was sequenced in a study of T-cell reconstitution after alpha-beta-depleted transplantation in children. The CDR3 has 15 amino acids. Germline values: CDR1 SGHKS, CDR2 YYEKEE (reference sequence). Trimming removed 3 bases from V and 2 bases from J; junction bases left unmatched: 7. The TCRbeta library incorporated unique molecular identifiers. TCRdb passed the PCR reads through MiXCR, listing each CDR3 protein once. The top ten hold about 6.2% of the sample, which has about 230,000 distinct CDR3 sequences, about 9.5% seen once. The sequencing used PBMCs from the stem cell graft donor, collected from the stem cell graft. This TCR came from a human donor who donated a stem cell graft to a child with acute lymphoblastic leukemia. The V and J genes are TRBV5-5 and TRBJ1-2; 7 bases are shared with TRBD1. The CDR3 nucleotides read TGTGCCAGCAGCTATATCCGACAGGGCAACTATGGCTACACCTTC. Translated, it gives CASSYIRQGNYGYTF.